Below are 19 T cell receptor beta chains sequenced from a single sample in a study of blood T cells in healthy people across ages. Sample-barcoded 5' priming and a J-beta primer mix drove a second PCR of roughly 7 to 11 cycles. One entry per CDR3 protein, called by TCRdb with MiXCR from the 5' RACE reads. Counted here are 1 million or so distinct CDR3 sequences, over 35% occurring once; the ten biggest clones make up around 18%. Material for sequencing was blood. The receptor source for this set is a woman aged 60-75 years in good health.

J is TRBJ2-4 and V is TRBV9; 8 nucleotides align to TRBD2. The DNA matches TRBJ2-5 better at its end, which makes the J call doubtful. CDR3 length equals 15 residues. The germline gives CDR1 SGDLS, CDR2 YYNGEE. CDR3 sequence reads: CASSAGGPGEETQYF. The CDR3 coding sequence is TGTGCCAGCAGCGCGGGAGGGCCCGGGGAAGAGACCCAGTACTTC.

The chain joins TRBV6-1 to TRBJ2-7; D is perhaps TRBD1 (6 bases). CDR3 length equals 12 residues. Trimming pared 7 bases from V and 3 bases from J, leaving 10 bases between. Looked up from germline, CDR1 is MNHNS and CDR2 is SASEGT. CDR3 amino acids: CASTQQGYEQYF. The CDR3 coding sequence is TGTGCCAGCACCCAACAGGGCTACGAGCAGTACTTC.

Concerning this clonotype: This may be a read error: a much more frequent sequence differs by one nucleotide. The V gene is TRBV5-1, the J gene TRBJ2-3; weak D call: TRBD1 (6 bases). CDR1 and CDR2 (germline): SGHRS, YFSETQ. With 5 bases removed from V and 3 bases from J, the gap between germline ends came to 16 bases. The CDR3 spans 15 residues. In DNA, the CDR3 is TGCGCCAGCAGGTGGGACACAAGCCTAACAGATACGCAGTATTTT. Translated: CASRWDTSLTDTQYF.

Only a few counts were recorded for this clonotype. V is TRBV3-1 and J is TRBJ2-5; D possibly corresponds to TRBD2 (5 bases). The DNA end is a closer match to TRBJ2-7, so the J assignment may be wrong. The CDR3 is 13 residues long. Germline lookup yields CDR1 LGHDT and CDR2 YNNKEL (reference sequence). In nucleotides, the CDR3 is TGTGCCAGCAGCCAAGCGGGGTCGGACGAGCAGTACTTC. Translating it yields CASSQAGSDEQYF.

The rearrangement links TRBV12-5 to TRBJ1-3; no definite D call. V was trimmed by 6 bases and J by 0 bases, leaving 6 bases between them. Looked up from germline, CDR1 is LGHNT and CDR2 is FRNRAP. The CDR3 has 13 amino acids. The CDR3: CASGVGSGNTIYF. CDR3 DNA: TGTGCTAGTGGGGTGGGCTCTGGAAACACCATATATTTT.

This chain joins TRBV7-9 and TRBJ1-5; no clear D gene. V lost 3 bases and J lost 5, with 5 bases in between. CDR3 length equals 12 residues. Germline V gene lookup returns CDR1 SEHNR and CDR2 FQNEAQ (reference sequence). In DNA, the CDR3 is TGTGCCAGCAGCTTTTTGGATCAGCCCCAGCATTTT. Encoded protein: CASSFLDQPQHF.

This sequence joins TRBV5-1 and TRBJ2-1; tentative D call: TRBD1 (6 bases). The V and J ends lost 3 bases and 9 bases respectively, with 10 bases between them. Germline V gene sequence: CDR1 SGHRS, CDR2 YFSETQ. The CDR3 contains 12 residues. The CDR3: CASSSGASEQFF. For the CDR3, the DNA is TGCGCCAGCAGCTCAGGGGCGAGTGAGCAGTTCTTC.

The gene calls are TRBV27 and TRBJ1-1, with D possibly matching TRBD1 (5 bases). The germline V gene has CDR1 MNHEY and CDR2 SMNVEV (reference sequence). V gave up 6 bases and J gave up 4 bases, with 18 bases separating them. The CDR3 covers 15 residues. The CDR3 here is CASRGGGGVGTEAFF. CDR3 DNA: TGTGCCAGCAGAGGTGGGGGAGGGGTGGGCACTGAAGCTTTCTTT.

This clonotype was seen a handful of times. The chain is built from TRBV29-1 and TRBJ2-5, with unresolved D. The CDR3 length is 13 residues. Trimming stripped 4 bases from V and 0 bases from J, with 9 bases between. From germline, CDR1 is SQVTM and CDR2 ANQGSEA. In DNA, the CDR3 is TGCAGCGTTGTAATGGGTTACCAAGAGACCCAGTACTTC. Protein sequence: CSVVMGYQETQYF.

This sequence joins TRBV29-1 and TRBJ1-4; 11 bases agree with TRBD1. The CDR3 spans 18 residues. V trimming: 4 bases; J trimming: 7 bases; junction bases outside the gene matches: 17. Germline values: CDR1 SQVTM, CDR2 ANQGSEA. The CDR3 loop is CSVALGQGAKDLGEKLFF. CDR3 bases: TGCAGCGTTGCACTCGGACAGGGGGCTAAAGACTTGGGTGAAAAACTGTTTTTT. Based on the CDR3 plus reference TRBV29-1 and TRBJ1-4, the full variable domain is SAVISQKPSRDICQRGTSLTIQCQVDSQVTMMFWYRQQPGQSLTLIATANQGSEATYESGFVIDKFPISRPNLTFSTLTVSNMSPEDSSIYLCSVALGQGAKDLGEKLFFGSGTQLSVL.

The DNA of the CDR3 is TGCAGCGTCGCAACAAGGACAGGGAACGAGCAGTACTTC. Translation: CSVATRTGNEQYF. The chain links TRBV29-1 to TRBJ2-5, with 8 nucleotides matching TRBD1. The last part of the DNA fits TRBJ2-7 better; the J call may be wrong. The germline V gene has CDR1 SQVTM and CDR2 ANQGSEA. The CDR3 covers 13 residues.

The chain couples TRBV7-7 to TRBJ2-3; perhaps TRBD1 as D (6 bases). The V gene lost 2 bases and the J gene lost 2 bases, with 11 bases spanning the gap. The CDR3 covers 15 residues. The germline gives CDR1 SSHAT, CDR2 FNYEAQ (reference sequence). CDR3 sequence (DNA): TGTGCCAGCAGCTTAAGAGACAGGTTCACAGATACGCAGTATTTT. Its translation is CASSLRDRFTDTQYF. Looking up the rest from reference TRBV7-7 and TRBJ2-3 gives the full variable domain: GAGVSQSPRYKVTKRGQDVTLRCDPISSHATLYWYQQALGQGPEFLTYFNYEAQPDKSGLPSDRFSAERPEGSISTLTIQRTEQRDSAMYRCASSLRDRFTDTQYFGPGTRLTVL.

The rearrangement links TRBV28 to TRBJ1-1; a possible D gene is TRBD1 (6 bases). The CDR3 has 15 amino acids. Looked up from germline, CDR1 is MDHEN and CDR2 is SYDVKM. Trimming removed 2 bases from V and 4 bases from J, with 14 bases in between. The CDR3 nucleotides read TGTGCCAGCAGTTTAACGGTCACAGGGTCCACTGAAGCTTTCTTT. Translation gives CASSLTVTGSTEAFF.

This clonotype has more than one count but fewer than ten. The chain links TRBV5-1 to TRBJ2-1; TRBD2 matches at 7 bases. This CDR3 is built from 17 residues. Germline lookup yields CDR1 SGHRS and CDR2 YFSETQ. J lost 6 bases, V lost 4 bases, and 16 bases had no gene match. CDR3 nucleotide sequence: TGCGCCAGCAGCCGCCTCGCGGGAAGTGGGAGGGTCAATGAGCAGTTCTTC. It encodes CASSRLAGSGRVNEQFF.

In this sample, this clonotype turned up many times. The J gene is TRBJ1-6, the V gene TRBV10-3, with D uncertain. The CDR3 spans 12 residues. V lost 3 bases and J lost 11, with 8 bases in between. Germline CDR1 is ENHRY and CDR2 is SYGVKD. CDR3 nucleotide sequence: TGTGCCATCAGTGAAGGGAATACACCCCTCCACTTT. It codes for CAISEGNTPLHF.

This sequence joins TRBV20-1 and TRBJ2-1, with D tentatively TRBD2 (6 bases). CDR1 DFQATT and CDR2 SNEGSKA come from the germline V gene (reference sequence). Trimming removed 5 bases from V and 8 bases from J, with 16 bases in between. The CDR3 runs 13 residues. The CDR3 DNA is TGCAGTGCTCCTGATCTAGCGAGGGATGAGCAGTTCTTC. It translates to CSAPDLARDEQFF.

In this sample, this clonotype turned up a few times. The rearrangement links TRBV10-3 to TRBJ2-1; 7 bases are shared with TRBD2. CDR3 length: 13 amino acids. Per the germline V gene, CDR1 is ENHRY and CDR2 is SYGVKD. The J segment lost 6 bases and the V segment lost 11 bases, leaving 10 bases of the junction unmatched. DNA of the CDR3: TGTGCCCAGGCCGGGGACTACTCCAATGAGCAGTTCTTC. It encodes CAQAGDYSNEQFF.

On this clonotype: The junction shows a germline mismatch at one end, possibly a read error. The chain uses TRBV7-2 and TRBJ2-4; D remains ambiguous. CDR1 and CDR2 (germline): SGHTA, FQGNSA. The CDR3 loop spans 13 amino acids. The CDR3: CASSFGAKNVQYF. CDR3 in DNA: TGTGCCAGCAGCTTTGGAGCCAAAAACGTTCAGTACTTC. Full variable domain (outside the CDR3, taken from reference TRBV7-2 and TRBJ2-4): GAGVSQSPSNKVTEKGKDVELRCDPISGHTALYWYRQSLGQGLEFLIYFQGNSAPDKSGLPSDRFSAERTGGSVSTLTIQRTQQEDSAVYLCASSFGAKNVQYFGAGTRLSVL.

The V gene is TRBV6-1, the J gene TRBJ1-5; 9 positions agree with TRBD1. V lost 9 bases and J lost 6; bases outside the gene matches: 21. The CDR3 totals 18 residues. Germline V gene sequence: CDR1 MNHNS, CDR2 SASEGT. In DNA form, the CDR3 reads TGTGCCAGTGCAAGATCCAAACAGGGGGCATATGGCAGTCAGCCCCAGCATTTT. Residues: CASARSKQGAYGSQPQHF.